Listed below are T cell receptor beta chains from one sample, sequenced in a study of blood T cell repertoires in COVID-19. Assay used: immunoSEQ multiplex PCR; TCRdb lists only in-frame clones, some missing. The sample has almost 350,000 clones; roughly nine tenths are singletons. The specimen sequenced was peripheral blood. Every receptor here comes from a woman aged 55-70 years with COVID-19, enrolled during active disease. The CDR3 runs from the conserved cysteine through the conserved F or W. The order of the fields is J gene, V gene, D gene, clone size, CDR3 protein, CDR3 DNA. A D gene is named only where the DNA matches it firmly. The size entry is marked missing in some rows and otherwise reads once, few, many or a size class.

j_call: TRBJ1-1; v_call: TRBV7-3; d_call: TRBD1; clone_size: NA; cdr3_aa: CASSPDRGLTEAFF; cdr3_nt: TGTGCCAGCAGCCCGGACAGGGGATTGACTGAAGCTTTCTTT
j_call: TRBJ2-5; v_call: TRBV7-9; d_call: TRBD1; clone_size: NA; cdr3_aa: CASSPAGTGGGETQYF; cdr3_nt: TGTGCCAGCAGTCCTGCCGGGACAGGGGGCGGTGAGACCCAGTACTTC
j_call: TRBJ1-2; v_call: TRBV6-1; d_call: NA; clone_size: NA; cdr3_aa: CASSEADRFYGYTF; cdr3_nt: TGTGCCAGCAGTGAAGCCGACAGATTCTATGGCTACACCTTC
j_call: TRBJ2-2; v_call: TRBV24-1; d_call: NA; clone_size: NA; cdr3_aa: CATSDSRRGSGELFF; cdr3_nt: TGTGCCACCAGTGATTCGAGACGCGGCTCCGGGGAGCTGTTTTTT
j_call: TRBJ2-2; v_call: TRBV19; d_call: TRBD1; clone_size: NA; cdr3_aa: CASVSWTGNTGELFF; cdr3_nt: TGTGCCAGTGTGTCGTGGACAGGAAACACCGGGGAGCTGTTTTTT
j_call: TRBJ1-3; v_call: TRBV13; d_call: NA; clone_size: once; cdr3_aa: CASSLVPKVQGTTSQNSGNTIYF; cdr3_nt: TGTGCCAGCAGCTTAGTACCTAAGGTACAGGGCACCACCAGCCAAAACTCTGGAAACACCATATATTTT
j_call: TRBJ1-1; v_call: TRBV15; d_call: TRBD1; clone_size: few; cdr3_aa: CATSTGWGQAQMNTEAFF; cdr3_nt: TGTGCCACCAGCACTGGGTGGGGACAGGCCCAGATGAACACTGAAGCTTTCTTT
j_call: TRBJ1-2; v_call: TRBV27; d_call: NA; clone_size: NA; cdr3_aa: CASSLNSGVNYGYTF; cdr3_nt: TGTGCCAGCAGTTTAAATTCCGGGGTTAACTATGGCTACACCTTC
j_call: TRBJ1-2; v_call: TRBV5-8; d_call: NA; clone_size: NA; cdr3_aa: CASSRLGGYTF; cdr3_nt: TGTGCCAGCAGCCGTCTCGGTGGCTACACCTTC
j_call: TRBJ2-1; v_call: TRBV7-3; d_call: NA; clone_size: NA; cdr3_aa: CASSFRGEQFF; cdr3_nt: TGTGCCAGCAGCTTTCGCGGTGAGCAGTTCTTC
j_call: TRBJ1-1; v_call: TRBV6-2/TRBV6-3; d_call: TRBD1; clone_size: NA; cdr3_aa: CASSYEGGMALRAFF; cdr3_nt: TGTGCCAGCAGTTACGAAGGGGGCATGGCTTTAAGGGCTTTCTTT
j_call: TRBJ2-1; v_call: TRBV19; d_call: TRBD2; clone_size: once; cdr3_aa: CASSIFSRTSGGFYNEQFF; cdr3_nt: TGTGCCAGTAGTATTTTTTCAAGGACTAGCGGGGGGTTTTACAATGAGCAGTTCTTC
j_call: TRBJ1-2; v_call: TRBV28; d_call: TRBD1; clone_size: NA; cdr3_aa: CASSGVTGGDGYTF; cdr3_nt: TGTGCCAGCAGTGGGGTGACAGGGGGGGATGGCTACACCTTC
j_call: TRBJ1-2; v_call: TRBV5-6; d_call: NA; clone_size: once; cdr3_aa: CASSSTDSPLSGYTF; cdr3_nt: TGTGCCAGCAGCAGCACGGACAGCCCTCTTTCCGGCTACACCTTC
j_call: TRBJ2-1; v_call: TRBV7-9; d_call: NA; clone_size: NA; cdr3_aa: CASIYPPNSYNEQFF; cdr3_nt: TGTGCCAGCATCTACCCACCGAACAGCTACAATGAGCAGTTCTTC
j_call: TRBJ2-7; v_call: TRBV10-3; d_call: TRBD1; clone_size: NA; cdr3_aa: CAISESFQGAKVLGRYEQYF; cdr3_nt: TGTGCCATCAGTGAGTCCTTTCAGGGGGCAAAGGTACTAGGGCGCTACGAGCAGTACTTC
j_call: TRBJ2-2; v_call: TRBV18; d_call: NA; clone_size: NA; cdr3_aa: CASSPLRGPTTGELFF; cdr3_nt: TGTGCCAGCTCACCACTGCGGGGGCCAACCACCGGGGAGCTGTTTTTT
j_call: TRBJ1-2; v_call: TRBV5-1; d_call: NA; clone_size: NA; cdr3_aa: CASSLGTASGYTF; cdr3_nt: TGCGCCAGCAGCTTGGGGACAGCCTCCGGCTACACCTTC
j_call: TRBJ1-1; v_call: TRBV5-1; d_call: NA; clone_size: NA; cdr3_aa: CASGNRVGTEAFF; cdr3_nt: TGCGCCAGCGGGAACAGGGTTGGGACTGAAGCTTTCTTT
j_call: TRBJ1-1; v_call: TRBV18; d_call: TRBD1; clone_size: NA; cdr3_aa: CASSPKQGITEAFF; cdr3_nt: TGTGCCAGCTCACCTAAACAGGGGATAACTGAAGCTTTCTTT
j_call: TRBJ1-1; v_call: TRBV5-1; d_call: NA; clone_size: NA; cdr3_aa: CASSSTPGLTEAFF; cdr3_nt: TGCGCCAGCAGCTCAACCCCAGGGTTGACTGAAGCTTTCTTT
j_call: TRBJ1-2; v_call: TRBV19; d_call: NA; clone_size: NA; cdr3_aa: CASSIQNNYGYTF; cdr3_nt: TGTGCCAGTAGTATCCAGAATAACTATGGCTACACCTTC
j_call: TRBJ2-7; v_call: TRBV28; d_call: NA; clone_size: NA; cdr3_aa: CASSFHSGWSYEQYF; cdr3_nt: TGTGCCAGCAGTTTTCATTCAGGGTGGTCCTACGAGCAGTACTTC
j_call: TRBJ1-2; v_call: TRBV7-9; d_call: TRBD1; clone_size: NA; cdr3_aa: CASSLASDRGLSGYTF; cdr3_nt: TGTGCCAGCAGCTTAGCGTCCGACAGGGGGCTGTCTGGCTACACCTTC
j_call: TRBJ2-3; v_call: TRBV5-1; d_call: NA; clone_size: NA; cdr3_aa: CASSDPPGVRADTQYF; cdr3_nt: TGCGCCAGCAGCGATCCCCCAGGGGTTAGGGCAGATACGCAGTATTTT
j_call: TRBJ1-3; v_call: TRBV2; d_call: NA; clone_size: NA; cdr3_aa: CASSVGGAGPGNTIYF; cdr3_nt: TGTGCCAGCAGTGTAGGTGGGGCAGGGCCTGGAAACACCATATATTTT
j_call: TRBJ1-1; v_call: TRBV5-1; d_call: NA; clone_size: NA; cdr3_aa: CASSLAAGTEAFF; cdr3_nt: TGCGCCAGCAGCTTGGCGGCGGGCACTGAAGCTTTCTTT
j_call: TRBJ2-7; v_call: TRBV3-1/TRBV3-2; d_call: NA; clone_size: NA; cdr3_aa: CASSQNGDYEQYF; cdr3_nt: TGTGCCAGCAGCCAAAACGGGGACTACGAGCAGTACTTC
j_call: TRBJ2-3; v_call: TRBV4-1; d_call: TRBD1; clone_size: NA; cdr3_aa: CASSLGQGVDTQYF; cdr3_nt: TGCGCCAGCAGCTTGGGACAGGGTGTCGATACGCAGTATTTT
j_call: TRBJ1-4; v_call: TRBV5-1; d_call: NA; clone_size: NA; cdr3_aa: CASSPRTSGVFNEKLFF; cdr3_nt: TGCGCCAGCAGCCCGAGGACTTCAGGAGTCTTTAATGAAAAACTGTTTTTT
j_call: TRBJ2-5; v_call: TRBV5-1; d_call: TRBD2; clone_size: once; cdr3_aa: CASSLEVAGLETQYF; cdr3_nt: TGCGCCAGCAGCTTGGAGGTAGCGGGGTTGGAGACCCAGTACTTC
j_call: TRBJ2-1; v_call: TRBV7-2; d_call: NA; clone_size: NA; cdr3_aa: CASSLRGRGAIDEQFF; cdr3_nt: TGTGCCAGCAGCCTGCGGGGGAGGGGGGCCATTGATGAGCAGTTCTTC
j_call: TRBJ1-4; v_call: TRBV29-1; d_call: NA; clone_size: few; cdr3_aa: CSVAATNEKLFF; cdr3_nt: TGCAGCGTTGCTGCAACTAATGAAAAACTGTTTTTT
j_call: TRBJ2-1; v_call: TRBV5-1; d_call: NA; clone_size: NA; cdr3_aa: CASSPTELTYNEQFF; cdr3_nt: TGCGCCAGCAGCCCGACAGAGCTCACCTACAATGAGCAGTTCTTC